A single sample is the source of the 16 T cell receptor beta chains below, sequenced in a study of beta chain features in type 1 diabetes. TCRB transcripts that were expressed got sequenced, as all of the isolated RNA had been reverse transcribed. Data came from immunoSEQ multiplex PCR; TCRdb stores just in-frame clones and leaves some out. Of some 900,000 clones listed, roughly 15% are singletons. What was sequenced was naive CD4+ T cells from blood. The receptors here all came from a woman aged 18 to 35 in good health.

The rearrangement links TRBV18 to TRBJ1-4; the match to TRBD1 covers 7 bases. The CDR3 consists of 16 residues. CDR1 KGHSH and CDR2 LQKENI come from the germline V gene. V gave up 2 bases and J gave up 0 bases; unmatched junction bases: 3. The CDR3 loop is CASSPSQGATNEKLFF. As DNA, the CDR3 is TGTGCCAGCTCACCAAGTCAGGGGGCAACTAATGAAAAACTGTTTTTT. The complete variable domain, with remaining parts taken from reference TRBV18 and TRBJ1-4, reads NAGVMQNPRHLVRRRGQEARLRCSPMKGHSHVYWYRQLPEEGLKFMVYLQKENIIDESGMPKERFSAEFPKEGPSILRIQQVVRGDSAAYFCASSPSQGATNEKLFFGSGTQLSVL.

V gene TRBV7-2 combines with J gene TRBJ2-7; perhaps TRBD2 as D (5 bases). The V gene lost 3 bases and the J gene lost 2 bases, with 8 bases spanning the gap. CDR3 length: 13 residues. Germline V gene sequence: CDR1 SGHTA, CDR2 FQGNSA. Here the CDR3 reads CASSFMGAYEQYF. CDR3 coding DNA: TGTGCCAGCAGCTTTATGGGAGCCTACGAGCAGTACTTC.

This clone was observed a handful of times. The genes are TRBV19 and TRBJ2-1; weak D call: TRBD2 (5 bases). Germline CDR1 LNHDA, CDR2 SQIVND (reference sequence). This CDR3 region has 14 residues. The V gene lost 4 bases and the J gene lost 10 bases, with 17 bases spanning the gap. The CDR3 here is CASSTGLITGEQFF. CDR3 DNA: TGTGCCAGTAGTACCGGACTGATAACTGGGGAGCAGTTCTTC.

This clone was picked up a small number of times. V is TRBV5-6 and J is TRBJ2-1; TRBD2 might be the D (6 bases). Germline V gene sequence: CDR1 SGHDT, CDR2 YYEEEE. This CDR3 has 14 amino acids. V lost 1 base and J lost 7, with 12 bases in between. DNA of the CDR3: TGTGCCAGCAGCTTGCCGGGACTGAGAAATGAGCAGTTCTTC. This translates into CASSLPGLRNEQFF.

This clone was picked up a small number of times. The V gene is TRBV28, the J gene TRBJ2-7, with D tentatively TRBD1 (5 bases). Germline CDR1 reads MDHEN; CDR2 reads SYDVKM. The CDR3 length is 18 residues. The V end lost 3 bases, the J end lost 4 bases, and 25 bases lay between the germline ends. CDR3 residues: CASSFPVMRNKDIYEQYF. As DNA, the CDR3 is TGTGCCAGCAGTTTCCCCGTAATGCGAAATAAGGACATTTACGAGCAGTACTTC.

This clone was detected a few times. The chain carries TRBV28 and TRBJ2-3; 10 bases fit TRBD2. This CDR3 spans 16 amino acids. CDR1 and CDR2 from the germline V gene are MDHEN and SYDVKM. With 1 base clipped from V and 3 bases from J, the junction kept 4 bases outside the gene matches. The CDR3 DNA is TGTGCCAGCAGTTTATCGGCTAGCGGGAGTACAGATACGCAGTATTTT. Translating it yields CASSLSASGSTDTQYF.

This chain uses TRBV15 with TRBJ2-7; D not certain. The V and J ends lost 0 bases and 3 bases respectively, with 21 bases between them. This CDR3 spans 18 amino acids. Germline V gives CDR1 LNHNV, CDR2 YYDKDF (reference sequence). The CDR3: CATSRDHPQVPYYYEQYF. CDR3 coding DNA: TGTGCCACCAGCAGAGATCATCCCCAGGTTCCTTATTACTACGAGCAGTACTTC. The entire variable domain, with the rest obtained from reference TRBV15 and TRBJ2-7, is as follows: DAMVIQNPRYQVTQFGKPVTLSCSQTLNHNVMYWYQQKSSQAPKLLFHYYDKDFNNEADTPDNFQSRRPNTSFCFLDIRSPGLGDTAMYLCATSRDHPQVPYYYEQYFGPGTRLTVT.

A note on this clone: Other nucleotide sequences in the sample specify the same CDR3. J is TRBJ2-1 and V is TRBV6-5, with 10 bases aligning to TRBD2. Germline V CDR1 and CDR2: MNHEY, SVGAGI. The V and J ends lost 0 bases and 9 bases, in that order; junction bases with no gene match: 8. CDR3 size: 16 residues. The CDR3 nucleotides are TGTGCCAGCAGTTACTCGGGGCTAGCGGGAGTTTCTGAGCAGTTCTTC. It yields the protein CASSYSGLAGVSEQFF.

As for this clone: The germline gene is not matched at one end of the junction; a read error may be the cause. CDR3 nucleotide sequence: TGCGCCAGCAGCCGAAGGACTAGCGGGACCGGGCATGAGCAGTTCTTC. It is translated as CASSRRTSGTGHEQFF. The rearrangement joins TRBV5-4 to TRBJ2-1; 12 bases fit TRBD2. This CDR3 spans 16 amino acids. Germline CDR1 reads SGHNT; CDR2 reads YYREEE (reference sequence).

This clone was observed a handful of times. V gene TRBV2 combines with J gene TRBJ1-5; D call uncertain. Germline CDR1 reads SNHLY; CDR2 reads FYNNEI. V shed 6 bases and J shed 0 bases, with 6 bases lying between them. CDR3 length equals 13 residues. The DNA of the CDR3 is TGTGCCAGCAGCGGAAATAGCAATCAGCCCCAGCATTTT. Protein product: CASSGNSNQPQHF.

This clone was detected a few times. The J gene is TRBJ2-5, the V gene TRBV7-2, with D possibly TRBD1 on 6 matching bases. The closer fit of TRBJ2-7 to the DNA end suggests the J call may be wrong. This CDR3 spans 14 amino acids. CDR1 is SGHTA and CDR2 is FQGNSA in the germline V gene. CDR3 bases: TGTGCCAGCAGCTGGACACGGACAGCCCTCGAGCAGTACTTC. Residues: CASSWTRTALEQYF.

This clone has only a few counts. The chain combines TRBV27 with TRBJ1-1, with D unclear. Germline CDR1 is MNHEY and CDR2 is SMNVEV (reference sequence). Trimming took 1 base from V and 11 from J, leaving 11 bases between them. The CDR3 extends over 12 amino acids. Written as DNA, the CDR3 is TGTGCCAGCAGTTTATGGGTGGTCGGTGCTTTCTTT. This sequence encodes CASSLWVVGAFF.

This sequence joins TRBV6-6 and TRBJ2-7, with TRBD2 matching over 7 bases. The CDR3 extends over 14 amino acids. J lost 0 bases, V lost 5 bases, and 4 bases had no gene match. CDR1 and CDR2 (germline): MNHNY, SVGAGI (reference sequence). The CDR3 loop is CASSPGTTSYEQYF. The CDR3, as DNA: TGTGCCAGCAGTCCCGGGACTACCTCCTACGAGCAGTACTTC.

This clone was seen a few times. The chain links TRBV2 to TRBJ2-7; no clear D gene. Germline V gene data show CDR1 as SNHLY and CDR2 as FYNNEI. CDR3 length: 13 residues. V lost 4 bases and J 6 bases, leaving 13 bases between the germline ends. The CDR3 sequence: CASSVLSTGEQYF. Here the CDR3 DNA reads TGTGCCAGCAGTGTTTTGTCTACGGGCGAGCAGTACTTC. Full variable domain (rest looked up from reference TRBV2 and TRBJ2-7): EPEVTQTPSHQVTQMGQEVILRCVPISNHLYFYWYRQILGQKVEFLVSFYNNEISEKSEIFDDQFSVERPDGSNFTLKIRSTKLEDSAMYFCASSVLSTGEQYFGPGTRLTVT.

The rearrangement links TRBV6-6 to TRBJ2-3, with 7 bases lining up with TRBD1. Trimming cost V 4 bases and J 8 bases; bases outside gene matches: 9. Looked up from germline, CDR1 is MNHNY and CDR2 is SVGAGI (reference sequence). This CDR3 has 14 amino acids. The CDR3, as DNA: TGTGCCAGCAGTTTTCTAGCCTGGGACAGTACGCAGTATTTT. It codes for CASSFLAWDSTQYF.

The J gene is TRBJ2-7, the V gene TRBV27; 10 bases match TRBD1. Germline loops: CDR1 MNHEY, CDR2 SMNVEV (reference sequence). This CDR3 has 14 residues. After removal of 6 bases from V and 2 bases from J, the junction contained 4 bases not matched to a gene. The CDR3 is CASSRDRGTYEQYF. For the CDR3, the DNA is TGTGCCAGCAGCAGGGACAGGGGCACCTACGAGCAGTACTTC.